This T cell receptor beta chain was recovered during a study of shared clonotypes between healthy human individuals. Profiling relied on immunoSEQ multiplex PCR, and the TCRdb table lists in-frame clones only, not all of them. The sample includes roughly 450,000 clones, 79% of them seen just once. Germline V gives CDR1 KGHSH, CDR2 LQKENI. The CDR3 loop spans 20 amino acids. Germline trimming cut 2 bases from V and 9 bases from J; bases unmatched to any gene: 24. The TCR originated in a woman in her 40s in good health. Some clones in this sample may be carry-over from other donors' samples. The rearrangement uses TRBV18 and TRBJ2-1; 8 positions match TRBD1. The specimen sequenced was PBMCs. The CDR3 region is CASSPGVRTGHLLAPIEQFF. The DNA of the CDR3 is TGTGCCAGCTCACCAGGCGTCAGGACAGGGCATTTGCTAGCCCCCATTGAGCAGTTCTTC. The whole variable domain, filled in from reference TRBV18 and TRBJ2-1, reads NAGVMQNPRHLVRRRGQEARLRCSPMKGHSHVYWYRQLPEEGLKFMVYLQKENIIDESGMPKERFSAEFPKEGPSILRIQQVVRGDSAAYFCASSPGVRTGHLLAPIEQFFGPGTRLTVL.